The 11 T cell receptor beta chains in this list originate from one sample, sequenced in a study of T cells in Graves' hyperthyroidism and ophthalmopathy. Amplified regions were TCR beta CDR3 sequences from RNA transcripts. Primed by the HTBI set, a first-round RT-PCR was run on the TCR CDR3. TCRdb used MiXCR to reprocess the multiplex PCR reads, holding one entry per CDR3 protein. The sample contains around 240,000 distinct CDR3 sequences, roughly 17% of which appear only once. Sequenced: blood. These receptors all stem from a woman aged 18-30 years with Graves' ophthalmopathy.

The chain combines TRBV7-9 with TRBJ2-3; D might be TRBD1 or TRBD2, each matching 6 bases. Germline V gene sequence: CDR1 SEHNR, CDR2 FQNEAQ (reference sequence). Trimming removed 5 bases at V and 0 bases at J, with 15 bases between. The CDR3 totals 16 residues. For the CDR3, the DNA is TGTGCCAGCAGCGGCCGTGGGGGGCTAAGCACAGATACGCAGTATTTT. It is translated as CASSGRGGLSTDTQYF. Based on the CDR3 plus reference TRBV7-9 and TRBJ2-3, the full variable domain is DTGVSQNPRHKITKRGQNVTFRCDPISEHNRLYWYRQTLGQGPEFLTYFQNEAQLEKSRLLSDRFSAERPKGSFSTLEIQRTEQGDSAMYLCASSGRGGLSTDTQYFGPGTRLTVL.

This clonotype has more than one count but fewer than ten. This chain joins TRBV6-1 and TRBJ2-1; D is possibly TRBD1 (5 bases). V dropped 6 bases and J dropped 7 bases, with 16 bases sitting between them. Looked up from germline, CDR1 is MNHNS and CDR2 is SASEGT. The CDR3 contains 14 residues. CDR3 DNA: TGTGCCAGCAGGGCTATTCCAGGGCCGAATGAGCAGTTCTTC. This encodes CASRAIPGPNEQFF.

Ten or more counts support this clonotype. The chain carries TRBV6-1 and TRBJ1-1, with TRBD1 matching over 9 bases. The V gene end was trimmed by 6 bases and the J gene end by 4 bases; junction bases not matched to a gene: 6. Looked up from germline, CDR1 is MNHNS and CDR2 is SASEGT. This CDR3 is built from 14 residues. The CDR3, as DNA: TGTGCCAGCAGGGGGACAGGGCCGGGCACTGAAGCTTTCTTT. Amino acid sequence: CASRGTGPGTEAFF.

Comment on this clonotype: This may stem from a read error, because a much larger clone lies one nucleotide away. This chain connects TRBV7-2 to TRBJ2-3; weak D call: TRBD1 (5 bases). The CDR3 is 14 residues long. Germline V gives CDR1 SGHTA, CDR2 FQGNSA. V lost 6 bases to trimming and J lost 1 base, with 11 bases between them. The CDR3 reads CASRRSRGTDTQYF. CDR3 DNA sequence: TGTGCCAGCAGGAGAAGCAGGGGCACAGATACGCAGTATTTT.

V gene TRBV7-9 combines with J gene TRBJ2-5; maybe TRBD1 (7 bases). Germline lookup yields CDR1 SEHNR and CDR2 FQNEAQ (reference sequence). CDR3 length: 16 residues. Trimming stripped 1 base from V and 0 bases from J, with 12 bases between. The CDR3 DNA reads TGTGCCAGCAGCTTAGGCAGGGGGGAATACCAAGAGACCCAGTACTTC. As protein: CASSLGRGEYQETQYF.

CDR3 DNA: TGTGCCAGCAGCCAAGAAAACCTAAGGGCTGAAGCTTTCTTT. Translating it yields CASSQENLRAEAFF. The chain carries TRBV3-1 and TRBJ1-1; D call uncertain. This CDR3 comprises 14 residues. CDR1 and CDR2 (germline): LGHDT, YNNKEL (reference sequence). Trimming left V 0 bases short and J 6 bases short, with 11 bases between.

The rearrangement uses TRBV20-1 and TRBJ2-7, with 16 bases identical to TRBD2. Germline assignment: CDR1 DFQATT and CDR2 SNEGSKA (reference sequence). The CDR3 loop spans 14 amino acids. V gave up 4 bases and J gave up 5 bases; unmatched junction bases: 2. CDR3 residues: CSAIGTSGGDEQYF. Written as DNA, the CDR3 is TGCAGTGCTATTGGGACTAGCGGGGGGGACGAGCAGTACTTC.

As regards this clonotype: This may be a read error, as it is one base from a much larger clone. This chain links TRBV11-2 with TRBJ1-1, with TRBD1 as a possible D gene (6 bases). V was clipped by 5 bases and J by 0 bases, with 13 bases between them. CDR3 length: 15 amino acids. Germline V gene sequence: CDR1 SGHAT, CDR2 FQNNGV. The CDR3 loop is CASSPPGHLNTEAFF. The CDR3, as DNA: TGTGCCAGCAGCCCCCCGGGACACCTGAACACTGAAGCTTTCTTT.

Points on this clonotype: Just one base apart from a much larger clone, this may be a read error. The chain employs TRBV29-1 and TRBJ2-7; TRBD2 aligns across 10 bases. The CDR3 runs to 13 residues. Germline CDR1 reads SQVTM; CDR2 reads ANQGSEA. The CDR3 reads CSVLSGGAYEQYF. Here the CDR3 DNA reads TGCAGCGTTCTAAGCGGGGGGGCCTATGAGCAGTACTTC.

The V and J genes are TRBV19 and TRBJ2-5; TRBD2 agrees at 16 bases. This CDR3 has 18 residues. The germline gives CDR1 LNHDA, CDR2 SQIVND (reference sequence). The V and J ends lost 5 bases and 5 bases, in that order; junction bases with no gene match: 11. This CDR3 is CASSPEGLAGGPRETQYF. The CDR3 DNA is TGTGCCAGTAGTCCCGAGGGACTAGCGGGAGGGCCACGGGAGACCCAGTACTTC.

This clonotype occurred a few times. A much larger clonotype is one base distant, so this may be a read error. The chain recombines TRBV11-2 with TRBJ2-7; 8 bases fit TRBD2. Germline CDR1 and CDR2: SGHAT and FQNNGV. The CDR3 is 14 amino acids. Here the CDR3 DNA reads TGTGCCAGCGGCTTAGGTAGCGGGGCCTACGAGCAGTACTTC. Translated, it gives CASGLGSGAYEQYF.